This TCR beta chain derives from a study of Graves' ophthalmopathy and Graves' hyperthyroidism. Whole-study findings and limits: The model's prediction of ophthalmopathy progression had just over 70% sensitivity and roughly 77% specificity. Stable hyperthyroidism and ophthalmopathy were told apart by a 13-signature model, which achieved 85% to 90% sensitivity and 81.08% specificity.

Amplification from RNA transcripts yielded the TCR beta CDR3 regions. Second-round multiplex PCR came after first-round RT-PCR with HTBI primers. TCRdb re-analysed the multiplex PCR reads in MiXCR, keeping a single row per CDR3 protein. This repertoire shows a few hundred thousand distinct CDR3 sequences, approximately 17% found once; its top ten account for roughly 2.4%. Germline CDR1 is MNHEY and CDR2 is SVGAGI. This CDR3 comprises 13 residues. Trimming removed 0 bases at V and 1 base at J, with 3 bases between. Establishment of the diagnosis relied upon clinical symptoms, serum thyroxine, TRAb, thyroid ultrasound and orbital computed tomography. This clonotype showed up many times. Its antigen is unidentified.

This sequence originates from an adult woman with stable Graves' hyperthyroidism. V gene TRBV6-5 combines with J gene TRBJ1-1; D call uncertain. Sequenced input: peripheral blood. The CDR3 DNA is TGTGCCAGCAGTTACTCGGCGAACACTGAAGCTTTCTTT. Encoded protein: CASSYSANTEAFF.